The text below deals with one TCR beta chain. These data originate in a study of shared clonotypes between healthy human individuals. The table came from immunoSEQ multiplex PCR; TCRdb's copy has only in-frame clones and leaves some out. The profile shows some 2.4 million clones, over 85% of them singletons. Between the trimmed V and J ends, which lost 4 bases and 2 bases, there was a span of 12 bases. Germline assignment: CDR1 SGDLS and CDR2 YYNGEE. This CDR3 is built from 14 residues. This TCR was sampled from a man aged 18 to 30 in good health. Some clones in this sample may be carry-over from other donors' samples. The gene calls are TRBV9 and TRBJ2-5; TRBD1 is a possible D gene (6 bases). The sample taken for sequencing was naive CD4+ T cells from PBMCs. Sample subset: CD45RA+ positively selected. The CDR3 DNA reads as TGTGCCAGCAGCCCCCGGACAGCACAAGAGACCCAGTACTTC. Encoded protein: CASSPRTAQETQYF.